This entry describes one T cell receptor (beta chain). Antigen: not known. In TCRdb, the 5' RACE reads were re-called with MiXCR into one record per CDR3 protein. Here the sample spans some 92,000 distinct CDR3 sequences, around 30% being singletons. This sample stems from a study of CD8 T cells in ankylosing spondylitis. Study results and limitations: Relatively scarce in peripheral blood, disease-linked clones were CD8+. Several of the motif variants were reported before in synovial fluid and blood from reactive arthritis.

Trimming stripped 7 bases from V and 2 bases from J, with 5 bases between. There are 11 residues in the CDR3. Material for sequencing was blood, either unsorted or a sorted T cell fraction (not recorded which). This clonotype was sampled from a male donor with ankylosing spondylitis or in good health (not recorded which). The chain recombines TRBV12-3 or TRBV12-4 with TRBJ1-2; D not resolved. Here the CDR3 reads CASMLNYGYTF. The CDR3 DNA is TGTGCCAGCATGTTAAACTATGGCTACACCTTC.